This TCR beta chain was sequenced for a study of blood T cells in healthy people across ages. Broader study findings: A roughly linear age-dependent decrease characterized TCR beta diversity per million T cells. More naive CD4+ cells and higher diversity marked long-lived donors relative to aged donors. Because sorting was not performed, PBMCs prevented conclusive naive versus antigen-experienced comparison.

A J-beta primer mix and a sample-barcoded 5' primer were used in a second PCR of roughly 6 to 11 cycles. Through a template-switch adaptor with 12 random nucleotides, each cDNA molecule received a tag. TCRdb re-analysed the 5' RACE reads in MiXCR, keeping a single row per CDR3 protein. The sample includes some 1.6 million distinct CDR3 sequences, around 36% seen only once; the top ten take about 11%. Germline values: CDR1 SGHRS, CDR2 YFSETQ. The CDR3 length is 15 residues. Trimming took off 0 bases at V and 0 bases at J, with 10 bases between the two ends. In the case of this clonotype: Its cognate antigen is unknown.

This chain connects TRBV5-1 to TRBJ2-7, with D unresolved. This clonotype was obtained from a young woman in good health. The source material was blood. The CDR3 protein is CASSLGETHSYEQYF. CDR3 DNA sequence: TGCGCCAGCAGCTTGGGTGAGACTCACTCCTACGAGCAGTACTTC.